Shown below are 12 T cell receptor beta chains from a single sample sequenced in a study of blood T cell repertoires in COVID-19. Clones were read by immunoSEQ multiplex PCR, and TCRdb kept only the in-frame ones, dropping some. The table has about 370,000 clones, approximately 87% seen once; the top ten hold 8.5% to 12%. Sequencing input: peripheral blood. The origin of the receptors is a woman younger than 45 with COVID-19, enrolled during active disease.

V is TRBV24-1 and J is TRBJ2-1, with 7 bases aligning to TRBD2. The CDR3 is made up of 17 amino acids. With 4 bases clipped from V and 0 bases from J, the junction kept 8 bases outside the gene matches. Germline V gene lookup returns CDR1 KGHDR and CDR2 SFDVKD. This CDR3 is CATSDPRAGSSYNEQFF. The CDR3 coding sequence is TGTGCCACCAGTGACCCGAGAGCGGGGAGCTCCTACAATGAGCAGTTCTTC.

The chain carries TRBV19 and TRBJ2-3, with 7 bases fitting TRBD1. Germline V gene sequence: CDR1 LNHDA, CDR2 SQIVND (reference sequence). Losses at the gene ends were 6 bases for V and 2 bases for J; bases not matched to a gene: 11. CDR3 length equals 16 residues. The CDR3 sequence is CASRTTGNLVTDTQYF. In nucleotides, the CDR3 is TGTGCCAGTAGGACGACAGGGAACCTTGTCACAGATACGCAGTATTTT.

The DNA for the CDR3 is TGTGCCAGCAGCCCGACAGGTCCCCGAGATACGCAGTATTTT. This translates into CASSPTGPRDTQYF. V gene TRBV6-5 combines with J gene TRBJ2-3, with D maybe TRBD1 (6 bases). Germline-derived CDR1 and CDR2 are MNHEY and SVGAGI. The V gene lost 6 bases and the J gene lost 5 bases, with 15 bases spanning the gap. The CDR3 loop spans 14 amino acids.

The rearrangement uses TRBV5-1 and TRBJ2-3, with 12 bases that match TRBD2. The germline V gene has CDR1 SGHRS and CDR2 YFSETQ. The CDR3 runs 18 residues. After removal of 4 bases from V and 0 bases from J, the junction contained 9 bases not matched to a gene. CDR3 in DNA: TGCGCCAGCAGCGCCGGCTCTAGCGGGAGGGCCAGCACAGATACGCAGTATTTT. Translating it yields CASSAGSSGRASTDTQYF.

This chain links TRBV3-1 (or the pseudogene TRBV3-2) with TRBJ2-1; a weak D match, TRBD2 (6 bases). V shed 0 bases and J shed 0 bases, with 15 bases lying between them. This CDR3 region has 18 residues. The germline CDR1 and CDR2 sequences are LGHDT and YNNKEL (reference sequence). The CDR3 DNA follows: TGTGCCAGCAGCCAAGATGGGGCTAGCGTCAACTCCTACAATGAGCAGTTCTTC. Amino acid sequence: CASSQDGASVNSYNEQFF.

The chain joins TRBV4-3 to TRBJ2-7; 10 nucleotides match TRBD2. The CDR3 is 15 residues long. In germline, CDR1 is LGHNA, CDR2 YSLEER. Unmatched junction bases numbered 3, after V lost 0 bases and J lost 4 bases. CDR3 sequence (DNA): TGCGCCAGCAGCCAAGACCTAGCGGGAGCTTACGAGCAGTACTTC. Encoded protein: CASSQDLAGAYEQYF.

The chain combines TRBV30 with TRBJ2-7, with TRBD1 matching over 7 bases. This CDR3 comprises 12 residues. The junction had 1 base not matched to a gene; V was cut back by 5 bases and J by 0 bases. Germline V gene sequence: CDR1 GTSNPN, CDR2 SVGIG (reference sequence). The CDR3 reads CAWGDSSYEQYF. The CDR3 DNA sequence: TGTGCCTGGGGGGACAGCTCCTACGAGCAGTACTTC.

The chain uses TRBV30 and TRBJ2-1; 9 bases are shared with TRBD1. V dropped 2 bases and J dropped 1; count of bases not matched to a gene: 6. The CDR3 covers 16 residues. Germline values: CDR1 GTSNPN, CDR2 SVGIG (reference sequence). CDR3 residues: CAWSRPGTGSYNEQFF. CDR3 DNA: TGTGCCTGGAGTCGTCCCGGGACAGGGTCCTACAATGAGCAGTTCTTC.

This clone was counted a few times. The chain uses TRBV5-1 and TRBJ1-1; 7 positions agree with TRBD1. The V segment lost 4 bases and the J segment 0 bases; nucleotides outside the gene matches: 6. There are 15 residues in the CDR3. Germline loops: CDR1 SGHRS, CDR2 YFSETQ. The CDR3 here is CASSLRQGLNTEAFF. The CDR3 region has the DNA TGCGCCAGCAGCCTACGACAGGGCTTGAACACTGAAGCTTTCTTT. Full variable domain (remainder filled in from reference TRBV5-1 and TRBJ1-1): KAGVTQTPRYLIKTRGQQVTLSCSPISGHRSVSWYQQTPGQGLQFLFEYFSETQRNKGNFPGRFSGRQFSNSRSEMNVSTLELGDSALYLCASSLRQGLNTEAFFGQGTRLTVV.

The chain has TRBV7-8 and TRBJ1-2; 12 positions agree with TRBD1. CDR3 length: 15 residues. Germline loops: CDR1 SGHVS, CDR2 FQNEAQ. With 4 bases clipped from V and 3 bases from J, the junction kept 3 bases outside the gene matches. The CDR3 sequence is CASSSGTGGYYGYTF. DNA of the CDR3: TGTGCCAGCAGCTCCGGGACAGGGGGCTACTATGGCTACACCTTC.

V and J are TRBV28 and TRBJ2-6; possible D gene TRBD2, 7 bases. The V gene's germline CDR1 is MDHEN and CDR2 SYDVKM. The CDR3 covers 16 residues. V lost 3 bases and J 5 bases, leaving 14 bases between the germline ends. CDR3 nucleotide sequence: TGTGCCAGCAGTTTGGGGGGGGCGGTGAGGGCCAACGTCCTGACTTTC. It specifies CASSLGGAVRANVLTF.

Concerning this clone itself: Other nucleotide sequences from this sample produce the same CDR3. CDR3 residues: CASSRTGSSYEQYF. CDR3 DNA: TGTGCCAGCAGCAGGACAGGGAGCTCCTACGAGCAGTACTTC. The chain joins TRBV6-5 to TRBJ2-7, with 8 bases identical to TRBD1. Germline V gene lookup returns CDR1 MNHEY and CDR2 SVGAGI. The ends lost 6 bases at V and 0 bases at J; junction bases unmatched: 4. This CDR3 has 14 amino acids.